What follows are 3 T cell receptor beta chains derived from one specimen sequenced in a study of shared clonotypes between healthy human individuals. TCRdb's table, derived via immunoSEQ multiplex PCR, lists solely in-frame clones and lacks some. The sample contains around 2.5 million clones, 80% to 95% of which appear only once. Sequenced: naive CD4+ T cells from PBMCs. The subset was: CD45RA+ positively selected. The receptors shown here come from a man aged 18 to 29 in good health. Some clones in this sample may be carry-over from other donors' samples.

V usage is TRBV5-5 and J usage is TRBJ2-2; 9 bases match TRBD1. The CDR3 has 16 amino acids. Germline-derived CDR1 and CDR2 are SGHKS and YYEKEE (reference sequence). Trimming cost V 4 bases and J 1 base; bases outside gene matches: 5. The DNA of the CDR3 is TGTGCCAGCAGCCGCCGGACAGGGGTGAACACCGGGGAGCTGTTTTTT. Translated: CASSRRTGVNTGELFF.

V usage is TRBV28 and J usage is TRBJ2-1; a possible D gene is TRBD2 (6 bases). The germline V and J ends were trimmed by 6 bases and 7 bases, with 19 bases remaining between them. The CDR3 contains 15 residues. CDR1 is MDHEN, CDR2 SYDVKM, per germline. The CDR3 region has the DNA TGTGCCAGCAGCCCCGGGACTGGGGGGTGGAATGAGCAGTTCTTC. The encoded protein is CASSPGTGGWNEQFF.

V is TRBV29-1 and J is TRBJ2-3, with D possibly TRBD2 on 5 matching bases. This CDR3 contains 14 residues. Trimming removed 6 bases from V and 0 bases from J, with 13 bases in between. The germline gives CDR1 SQVTM, CDR2 ANQGSEA. The CDR3 here is CSVMSGSSTDTQYF. The CDR3 DNA reads as TGCAGCGTGATGAGCGGTAGTAGCACAGATACGCAGTATTTT.